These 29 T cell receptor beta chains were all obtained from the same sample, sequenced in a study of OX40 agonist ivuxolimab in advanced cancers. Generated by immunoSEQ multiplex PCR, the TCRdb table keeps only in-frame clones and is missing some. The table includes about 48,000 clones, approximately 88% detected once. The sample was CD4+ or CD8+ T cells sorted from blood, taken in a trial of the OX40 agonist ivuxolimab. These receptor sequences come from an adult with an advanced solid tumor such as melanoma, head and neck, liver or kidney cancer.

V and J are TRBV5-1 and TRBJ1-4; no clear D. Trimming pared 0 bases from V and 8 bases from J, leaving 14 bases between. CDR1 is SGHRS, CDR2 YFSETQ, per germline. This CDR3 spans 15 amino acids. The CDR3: CASSLGAAGGEKLFF. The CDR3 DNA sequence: TGCGCCAGCAGCTTGGGAGCAGCCGGTGGGGAAAAACTGTTTTTT.

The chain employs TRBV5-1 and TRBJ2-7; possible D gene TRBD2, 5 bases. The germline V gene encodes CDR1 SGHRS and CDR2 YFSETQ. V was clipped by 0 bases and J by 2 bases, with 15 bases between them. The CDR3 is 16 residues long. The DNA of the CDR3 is TGCGCCAGCAGCTTGGCCACGGGGAAACTTCCCTACGAGCAGTACTTC. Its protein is CASSLATGKLPYEQYF. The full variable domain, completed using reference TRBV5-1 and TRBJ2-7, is KAGVTQTPRYLIKTRGQQVTLSCSPISGHRSVSWYQQTPGQGLQFLFEYFSETQRNKGNFPGRFSGRQFSNSRSEMNVSTLELGDSALYLCASSLATGKLPYEQYFGPGTRLTVT.

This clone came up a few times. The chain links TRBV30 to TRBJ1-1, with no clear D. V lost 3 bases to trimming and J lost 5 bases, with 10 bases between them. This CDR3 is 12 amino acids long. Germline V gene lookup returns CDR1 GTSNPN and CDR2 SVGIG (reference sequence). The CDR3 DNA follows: TGTGCCTGGAGACCGGGTCTAACTGAAGCTTTCTTT. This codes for CAWRPGLTEAFF.

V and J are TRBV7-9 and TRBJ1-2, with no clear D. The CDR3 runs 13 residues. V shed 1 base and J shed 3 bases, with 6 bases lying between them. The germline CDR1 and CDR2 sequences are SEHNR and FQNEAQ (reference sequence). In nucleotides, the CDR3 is TGTGCCAGCAGCTTAGAGGCAGACTATGGCTACACCTTC. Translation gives CASSLEADYGYTF.

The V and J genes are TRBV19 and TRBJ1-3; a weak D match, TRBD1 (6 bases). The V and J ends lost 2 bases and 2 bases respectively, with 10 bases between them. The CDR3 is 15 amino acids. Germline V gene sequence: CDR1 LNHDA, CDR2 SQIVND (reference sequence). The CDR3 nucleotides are TGTGCCAGTAGTATAACCGGGACACCTGGAAACACCATATATTTT. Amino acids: CASSITGTPGNTIYF.

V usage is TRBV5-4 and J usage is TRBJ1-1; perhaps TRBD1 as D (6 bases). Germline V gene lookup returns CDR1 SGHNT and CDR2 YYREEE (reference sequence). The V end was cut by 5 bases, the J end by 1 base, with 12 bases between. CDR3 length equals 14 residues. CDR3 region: CASSSKDRNTEAFF. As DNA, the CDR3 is TGTGCCAGCAGTTCGAAGGACAGGAACACTGAAGCTTTCTTT.

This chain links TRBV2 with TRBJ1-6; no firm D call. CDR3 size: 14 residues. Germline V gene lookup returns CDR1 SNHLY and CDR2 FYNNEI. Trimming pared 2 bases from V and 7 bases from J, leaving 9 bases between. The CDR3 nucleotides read TGTGCCAGCAGTGAACACCGGCGGAATTCACCCCTCCACTTT. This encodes CASSEHRRNSPLHF.

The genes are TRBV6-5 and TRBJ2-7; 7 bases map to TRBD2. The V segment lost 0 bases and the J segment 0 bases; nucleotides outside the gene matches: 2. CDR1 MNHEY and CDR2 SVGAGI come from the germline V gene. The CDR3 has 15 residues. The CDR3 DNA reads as TGTGCCAGCAGTTACTCGGCGGGGGACTCCTACGAGCAGTACTTC. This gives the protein CASSYSAGDSYEQYF.

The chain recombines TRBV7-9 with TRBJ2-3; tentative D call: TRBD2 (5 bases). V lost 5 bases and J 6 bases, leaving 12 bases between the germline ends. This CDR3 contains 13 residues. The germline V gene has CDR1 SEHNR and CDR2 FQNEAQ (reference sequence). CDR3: CASSPRTADTQYF. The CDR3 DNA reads TGTGCCAGCAGCCCAAGGACTGCCGATACGCAGTATTTT.

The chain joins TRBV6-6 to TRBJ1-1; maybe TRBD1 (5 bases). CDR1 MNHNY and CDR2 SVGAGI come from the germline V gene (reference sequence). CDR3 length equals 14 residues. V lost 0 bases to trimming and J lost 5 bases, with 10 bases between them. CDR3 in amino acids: CASSYSGGGTEAFF. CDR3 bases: TGTGCCAGCAGTTACTCGGGGGGGGGAACTGAAGCTTTCTTT.

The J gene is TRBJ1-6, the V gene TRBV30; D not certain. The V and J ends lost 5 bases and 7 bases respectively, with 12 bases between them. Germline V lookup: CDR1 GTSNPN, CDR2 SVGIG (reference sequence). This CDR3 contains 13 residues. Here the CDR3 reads CAWDLGGNSPLHF. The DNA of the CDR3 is TGTGCCTGGGACCTCGGCGGGAATTCACCCCTCCACTTT.

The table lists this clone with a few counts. The CDR3 DNA sequence: TGTGCCAGCAGAATTGGACAGGGATATCGATCACCCCTCCACTTT. Its translation is CASRIGQGYRSPLHF. The J gene is TRBJ1-6, the V gene TRBV6-5, with 8 nucleotides matching TRBD1. There are 15 residues in the CDR3. Per germline, CDR1 MNHEY and CDR2 SVGAGI. Trimming removed 6 bases from V and 10 bases from J; junction bases left unmatched: 11.

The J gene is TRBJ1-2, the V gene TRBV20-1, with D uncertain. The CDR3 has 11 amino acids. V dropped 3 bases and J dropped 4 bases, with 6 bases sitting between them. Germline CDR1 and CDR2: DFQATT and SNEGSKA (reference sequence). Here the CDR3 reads CSARAPYGYTF. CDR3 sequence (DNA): TGCAGTGCTAGGGCTCCCTATGGCTACACCTTC.

The CDR3 sequence: CASSPWPYEQYF. Written as DNA, the CDR3 is TGTGCCAGCAGTCCTTGGCCTTACGAGCAGTACTTC. This chain connects TRBV28 to TRBJ2-7, with D unresolved. The CDR3 sequence is 12 residues long. Trimming shortened V by 5 bases and J by 4 bases, and 9 bases separated the two germline ends. Germline V gene data show CDR1 as MDHEN and CDR2 as SYDVKM.

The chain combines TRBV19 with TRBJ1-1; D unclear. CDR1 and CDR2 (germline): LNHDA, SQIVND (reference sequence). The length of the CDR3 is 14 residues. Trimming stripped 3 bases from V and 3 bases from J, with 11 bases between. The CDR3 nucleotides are TGTGCCAGTAGTATGTTCGGCGGCTACACTGAAGCTTTCTTT. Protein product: CASSMFGGYTEAFF.

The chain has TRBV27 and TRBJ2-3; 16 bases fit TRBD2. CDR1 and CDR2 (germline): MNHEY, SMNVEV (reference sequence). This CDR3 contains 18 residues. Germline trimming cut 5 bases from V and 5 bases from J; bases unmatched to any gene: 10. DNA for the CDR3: TGTGCCAGCAGTCCCCCGGGACTAGCGGGGGGGCTTTTAGATACGCAGTATTTT. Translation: CASSPPGLAGGLLDTQYF.

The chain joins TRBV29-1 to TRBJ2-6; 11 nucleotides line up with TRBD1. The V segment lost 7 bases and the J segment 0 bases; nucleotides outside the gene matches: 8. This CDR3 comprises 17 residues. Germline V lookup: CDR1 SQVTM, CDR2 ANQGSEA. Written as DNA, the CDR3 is TGCAGCGCCCAAAGTGGGACAGGGGGCTCTGGGGCCAACGTCCTGACTTTC. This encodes CSAQSGTGGSGANVLTF. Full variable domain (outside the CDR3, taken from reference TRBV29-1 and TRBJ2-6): SAVISQKPSRDICQRGTSLTIQCQVDSQVTMMFWYRQQPGQSLTLIATANQGSEATYESGFVIDKFPISRPNLTFSTLTVSNMSPEDSSIYLCSAQSGTGGSGANVLTFGAGSRLTVL.

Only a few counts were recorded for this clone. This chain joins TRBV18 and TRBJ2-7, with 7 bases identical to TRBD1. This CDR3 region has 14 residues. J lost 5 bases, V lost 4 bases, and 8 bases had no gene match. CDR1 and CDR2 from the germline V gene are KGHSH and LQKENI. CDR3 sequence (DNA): TGTGCCAGCTCACGGGACAGCACGGCCCACGAGCAGTACTTC. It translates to CASSRDSTAHEQYF.

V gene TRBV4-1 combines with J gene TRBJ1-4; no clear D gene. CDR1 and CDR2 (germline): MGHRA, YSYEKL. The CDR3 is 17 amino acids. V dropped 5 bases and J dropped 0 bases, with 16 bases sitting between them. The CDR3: CASSKNERTATNEKLFF. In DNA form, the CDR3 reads TGCGCCAGCAGCAAGAACGAAAGGACCGCAACTAATGAAAAACTGTTTTTT.

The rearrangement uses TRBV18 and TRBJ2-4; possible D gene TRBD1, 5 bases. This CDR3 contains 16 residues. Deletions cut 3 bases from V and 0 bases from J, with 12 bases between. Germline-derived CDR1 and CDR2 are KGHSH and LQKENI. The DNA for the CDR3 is TGTGCCAGCTCACCGCAGGGAATACTAGCCAAAAACATTCAGTACTTC. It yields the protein CASSPQGILAKNIQYF.

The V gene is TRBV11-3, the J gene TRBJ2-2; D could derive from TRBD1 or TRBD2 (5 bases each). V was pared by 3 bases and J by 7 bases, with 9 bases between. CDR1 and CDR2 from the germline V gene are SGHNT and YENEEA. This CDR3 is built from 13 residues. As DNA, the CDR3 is TGTGCCAGCAGCTTGGGGGACGTCGGGGAGCTGTTTTTT. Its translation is CASSLGDVGELFF.

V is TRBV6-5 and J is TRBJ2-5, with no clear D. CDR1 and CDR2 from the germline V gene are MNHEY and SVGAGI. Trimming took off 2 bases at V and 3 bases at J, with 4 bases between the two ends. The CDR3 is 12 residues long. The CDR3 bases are TGTGCCAGCAGTTACGGGGAAGAGACCCAGTACTTC. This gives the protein CASSYGEETQYF.

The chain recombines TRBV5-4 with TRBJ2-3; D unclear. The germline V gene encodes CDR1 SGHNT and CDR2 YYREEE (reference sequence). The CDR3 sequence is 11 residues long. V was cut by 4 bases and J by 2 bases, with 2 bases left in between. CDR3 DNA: TGTGCCAGCAGCACCACAGATACGCAGTATTTT. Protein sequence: CASSTTDTQYF.

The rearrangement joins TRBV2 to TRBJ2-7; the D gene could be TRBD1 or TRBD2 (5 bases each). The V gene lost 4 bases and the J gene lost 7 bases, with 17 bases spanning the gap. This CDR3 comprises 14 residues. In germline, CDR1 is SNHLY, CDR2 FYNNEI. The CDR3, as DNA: TGTGCCAGCAGTGCCGGGACCGCTGACTGGGAGCAGTACTTC. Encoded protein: CASSAGTADWEQYF.

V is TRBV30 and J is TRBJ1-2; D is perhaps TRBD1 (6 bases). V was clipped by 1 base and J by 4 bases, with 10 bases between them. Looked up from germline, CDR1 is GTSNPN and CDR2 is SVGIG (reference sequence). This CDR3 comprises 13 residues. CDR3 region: CAWSDAGAYGYTF. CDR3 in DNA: TGTGCCTGGAGTGACGCAGGGGCCTATGGCTACACCTTC.

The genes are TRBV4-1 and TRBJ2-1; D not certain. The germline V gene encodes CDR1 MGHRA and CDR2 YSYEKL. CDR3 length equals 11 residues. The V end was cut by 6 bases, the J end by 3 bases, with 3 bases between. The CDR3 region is CASRDYNEQFF. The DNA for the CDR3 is TGCGCCAGCAGAGACTACAATGAGCAGTTCTTC.

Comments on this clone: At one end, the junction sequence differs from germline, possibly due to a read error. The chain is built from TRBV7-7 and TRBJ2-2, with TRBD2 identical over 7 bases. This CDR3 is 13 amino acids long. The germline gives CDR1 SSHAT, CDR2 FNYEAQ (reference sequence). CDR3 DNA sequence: TGTGCTAGCAGCGGGGACTGGCACGGGGAGCTGTTTTTT. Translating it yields CASSGDWHGELFF.

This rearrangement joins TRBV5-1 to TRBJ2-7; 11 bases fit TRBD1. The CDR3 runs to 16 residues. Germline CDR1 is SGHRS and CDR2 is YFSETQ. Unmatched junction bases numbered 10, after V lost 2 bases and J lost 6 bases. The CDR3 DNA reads TGCGCCAGCAGCTTAAACCCGGGACAGGGGGTCTCCGAGCAGTACTTC. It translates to CASSLNPGQGVSEQYF. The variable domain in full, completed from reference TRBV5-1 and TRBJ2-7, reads KAGVTQTPRYLIKTRGQQVTLSCSPISGHRSVSWYQQTPGQGLQFLFEYFSETQRNKGNFPGRFSGRQFSNSRSEMNVSTLELGDSALYLCASSLNPGQGVSEQYFGPGTRLTVT.

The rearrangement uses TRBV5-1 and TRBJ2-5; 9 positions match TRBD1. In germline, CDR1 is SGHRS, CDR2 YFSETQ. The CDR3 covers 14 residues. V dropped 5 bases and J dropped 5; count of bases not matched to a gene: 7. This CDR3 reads CASRTDRGYETQYF. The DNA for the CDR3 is TGCGCCAGCAGAACGGACAGGGGCTACGAGACCCAGTACTTC. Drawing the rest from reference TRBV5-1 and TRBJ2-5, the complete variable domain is KAGVTQTPRYLIKTRGQQVTLSCSPISGHRSVSWYQQTPGQGLQFLFEYFSETQRNKGNFPGRFSGRQFSNSRSEMNVSTLELGDSALYLCASRTDRGYETQYFGPGTRLLVL.